A single sample gave rise to the 31 T cell receptor beta chains below, sequenced in a study of blood T cell repertoires in COVID-19. Profiled with immunoSEQ multiplex PCR; TCRdb holds only in-frame clones, not every one. Of 250,000 or so clones listed, 80% to 90% were seen once; the top ten hold around 3.3%. Sequencing was performed on PBMCs or T cells enriched from blood (not recorded which). The receptors stem from a middle-aged woman who had been exposed to COVID-19.

The J gene is TRBJ2-1, the V gene TRBV29-1, with a weak D call TRBD2 (6 bases). This CDR3 region has 11 residues. Per germline, CDR1 SQVTM and CDR2 ANQGSEA. V lost 7 bases and J lost 3, with 7 bases in between. For the CDR3, the DNA is TGCAGCGCGGACTACTACAATGAGCAGTTCTTC. Its protein is CSADYYNEQFF.

The J gene is TRBJ1-1, the V gene TRBV29-1; D is unresolved. Germline CDR1 reads SQVTM; CDR2 reads ANQGSEA. The CDR3 consists of 13 residues. The germline V and J ends were trimmed by 4 bases and 2 bases, with 11 bases remaining between them. CDR3 DNA: TGCAGCGTTGTTTCGGGGTTTAACACTGAAGCTTTCTTT. Translating gives CSVVSGFNTEAFF.

V gene TRBV7-9 combines with J gene TRBJ2-7; maybe TRBD1 (7 bases). The germline CDR1 and CDR2 sequences are SEHNR and FQNEAQ (reference sequence). The germline V and J ends were trimmed by 7 bases and 10 bases, with 17 bases remaining between them. This CDR3 is built from 12 residues. CDR3 amino acids: CASTSRGDRQYF. The CDR3 nucleotides are TGTGCCAGCACTTCAAGGGGGGACAGACAGTACTTC.

This chain uses TRBV10-3 with TRBJ1-6; 10 positions match TRBD1. The CDR3 has 18 residues. Germline V gene data show CDR1 as ENHRY and CDR2 as SYGVKD. Trimming took 10 bases from V and 10 from J; bases not matched to a gene: 22. This CDR3 is CATSRDRGSLTLGSPLHF. CDR3 nucleotides: TGTGCCACCTCTAGGGACAGGGGAAGCCTGACCCTGGGATCACCCCTCCACTTT.

The chain links TRBV9 to TRBJ1-2, with D possibly being TRBD1 (6 bases). Germline V gene sequence: CDR1 SGDLS, CDR2 YYNGEE. V gave up 4 bases and J gave up 7 bases, with 20 bases separating them. The CDR3 consists of 15 residues. For the CDR3, the DNA is TGTGCCAGCAGCCCGCAACGGGGACACCACGGTGGCTACACCTTC. This encodes CASSPQRGHHGGYTF. Looking up the rest from reference TRBV9 and TRBJ1-2 gives the full variable domain: DSGVTQTPKHLITATGQRVTLRCSPRSGDLSVYWYQQSLDQGLQFLIQYYNGEERAKGNILERFSAQQFPDLHSELNLSSLELGDSALYFCASSPQRGHHGGYTFGSGTRLTVV.

Points on this clone: Other DNA sequences in the same sample also yield this CDR3. This chain links TRBV6-5 with TRBJ2-7; 9 positions match TRBD2. CDR3 size: 13 residues. The V and J ends lost 1 base and 6 bases, in that order; junction bases with no gene match: 1. Germline assignment: CDR1 MNHEY and CDR2 SVGAGI. The CDR3 coding sequence is TGTGCCAGCAGTTACTTGCGGGGGGGCGAGCAGTACTTC. Its protein is CASSYLRGGEQYF.

In this sample, this clone turned up once. This rearrangement joins TRBV7-2 to TRBJ1-5; the D is unclear. The CDR3 runs to 14 residues. Trimming removed 7 bases at V and 5 bases at J, with 15 bases between. The germline V gene has CDR1 SGHTA and CDR2 FQGNSA. The CDR3 protein is CASNFGEVYQPQHF. CDR3 in DNA: TGTGCCAGCAACTTTGGGGAGGTCTATCAGCCCCAGCATTTT.

The chain combines TRBV6-5 with TRBJ2-2; D is undetermined. Trimming removed 2 bases at V and 4 bases at J, with 14 bases between. This CDR3 is built from 16 residues. Germline lookup yields CDR1 MNHEY and CDR2 SVGAGI. Here the CDR3 reads CASSYPPRGSTGELFF. As DNA, the CDR3 is TGTGCCAGCAGTTACCCCCCCCGCGGATCCACCGGGGAGCTGTTTTTT.

With regard to this clone: This same CDR3 is encoded by further DNA sequences in the sample. The chain links TRBV11-2 to TRBJ1-5, with 7 bases matching TRBD1. Germline lookup yields CDR1 SGHAT and CDR2 FQNNGV. V dropped 0 bases and J dropped 4; count of bases not matched to a gene: 3. The CDR3 has 15 amino acids. CDR3 residues: CASSLDPGGNQPQHF. The CDR3 DNA reads as TGTGCCAGCAGCTTAGATCCAGGGGGAAATCAGCCCCAGCATTTT.

V gene TRBV7-2 combines with J gene TRBJ1-3; D possibly corresponds to TRBD1 (5 bases). The V and J ends lost 1 base and 4 bases respectively, with 11 bases between them. The CDR3 is 15 residues long. CDR1 is SGHTA, CDR2 FQGNSA, per germline. The CDR3 protein is CASSLGGPAGNTIYF. In nucleotides, the CDR3 is TGTGCCAGCAGCTTAGGGGGCCCAGCCGGAAACACCATATATTTT.

The CDR3 nucleotides are TGTGCCAGCAGCGAACAGGGGGGAAATGAGCAGTTCTTC. Translated, it gives CASSEQGGNEQFF. The V gene is TRBV7-7, the J gene TRBJ2-1; 8 positions match TRBD1. The length of the CDR3 is 13 residues. Germline V lookup: CDR1 SSHAT, CDR2 FNYEAQ (reference sequence). V gave up 5 bases and J gave up 7 bases; unmatched junction bases: 4.

The gene calls are TRBV10-3 and TRBJ2-7, with 7 bases that match TRBD1. From germline, CDR1 is ENHRY and CDR2 SYGVKD. V lost 11 bases, J lost 6 bases, and 16 bases stayed unmatched. The CDR3 loop spans 14 amino acids. The CDR3: CASRPGQRPPEQYF. Here the CDR3 DNA reads TGTGCCTCTCGACCGGGACAGCGTCCGCCCGAGCAGTACTTC.

The chain recombines TRBV19 with TRBJ1-5; no clear D gene. V lost 6 bases and J 1 base, leaving 13 bases between the germline ends. This CDR3 spans 15 amino acids. The germline V gene encodes CDR1 LNHDA and CDR2 SQIVND (reference sequence). The CDR3 DNA follows: TGTGCCAGTAGCCCAGGCCAGTGGAGCAATCAGCCCCAGCATTTT. Its translation is CASSPGQWSNQPQHF.

The chain couples TRBV10-3 to TRBJ1-6, with a tentative D call TRBD1 (5 bases). Germline V gene data show CDR1 as ENHRY and CDR2 as SYGVKD. CDR3 length: 14 residues. The V end lost 10 bases, the J end lost 6 bases, and 16 bases lay between the germline ends. The CDR3 reads CATLRGFGNSPLHF. Here the CDR3 DNA reads TGTGCCACCCTAAGGGGCTTCGGTAATTCACCCCTCCACTTT.

The gene calls are TRBV7-9 and TRBJ1-1, with D possibly matching TRBD1 (6 bases). Germline CDR1 SEHNR, CDR2 FQNEAQ (reference sequence). V dropped 7 bases and J dropped 3 bases, with 12 bases sitting between them. This CDR3 is 13 amino acids long. CDR3 in amino acids: CASTRGADTEAFF. Written as DNA, the CDR3 is TGTGCCAGCACCCGGGGGGCAGACACTGAAGCTTTCTTT.

The chain joins TRBV13 to TRBJ2-5, with 13 positions matching TRBD2. V lost 3 bases and J lost 0; bases outside the gene matches: 4. The germline gives CDR1 PRHDT, CDR2 FYEKMQ (reference sequence). The CDR3 loop spans 17 amino acids. The CDR3 here is CASSFVGLAGNQETQYF. The CDR3 region has the DNA TGTGCCAGCAGCTTCGTGGGACTAGCGGGGAACCAAGAGACCCAGTACTTC. Variable domain in full (rest from reference TRBV13 and TRBJ2-5): AAGVIQSPRHLIKEKRETATLKCYPIPRHDTVYWYQQGPGQDPQFLISFYEKMQSDKGSIPDRFSAQQFSDYHSELNMSSLELGDSALYFCASSFVGLAGNQETQYFGPGTRLLVL.

This clone was seen a few times. V is TRBV7-2 and J is TRBJ2-2, with a weak D call TRBD2 (5 bases). Trimming pared 2 bases from V and 4 bases from J, leaving 8 bases between. The CDR3 covers 14 residues. Germline-derived CDR1 and CDR2 are SGHTA and FQGNSA. CDR3 in amino acids: CASSLRGSTGELFF. The CDR3 coding sequence is TGTGCCAGCAGCTTACGAGGGAGCACCGGGGAGCTGTTTTTT.

The chain employs TRBV18 and TRBJ1-3, with a tentative D call TRBD1 (5 bases). From germline, CDR1 is KGHSH and CDR2 LQKENI. V lost 3 bases and J 0 bases, leaving 15 bases between the germline ends. The CDR3 loop spans 17 amino acids. The CDR3 sequence: CASSPRRAKDSGNTIYF. The CDR3 bases are TGTGCCAGCTCACCCCGCAGGGCAAAGGACTCTGGAAACACCATATATTTT.

The rearrangement joins TRBV5-4 to TRBJ2-7; weak D call: TRBD1 (7 bases). Germline CDR1 SGHNT, CDR2 YYREEE (reference sequence). Trimming cost V 2 bases and J 5 bases, with 17 bases left between them. This CDR3 has 15 amino acids. CDR3 sequence reads: CASSFGPGGSHEQYF. The CDR3 DNA sequence: TGTGCCAGCAGCTTTGGGCCAGGGGGGTCCCACGAGCAGTACTTC.

V is TRBV7-6 and J is TRBJ1-4; D is unresolved. CDR3 size: 16 residues. Germline V gives CDR1 SGHVS, CDR2 FNYEAQ. The V gene lost 5 bases and the J gene lost 2 bases, with 15 bases spanning the gap. DNA for the CDR3: TGTGCCAGCAGCCAAATCGGGGAAGGCACTAATGAAAAACTGTTTTTT. Translation: CASSQIGEGTNEKLFF.

V is TRBV12-3 or TRBV12-4 and J is TRBJ2-7; D perhaps matches TRBD1 (6 bases). The germline V and J ends were trimmed by 5 bases and 3 bases, with 11 bases remaining between them. There are 13 residues in the CDR3. The CDR3 DNA reads TGTGCCAGCAGTCGTGACAGGATCTACGAGCAGTACTTC. Its protein product is CASSRDRIYEQYF.

This clone is a singleton in its sample. The V gene is TRBV29-1, the J gene TRBJ2-5; 10 bases line up with TRBD2. V lost 7 bases to trimming and J lost 4 bases; unmatched junction nucleotides: 15. The CDR3 is made up of 16 amino acids. From germline, CDR1 is SQVTM and CDR2 ANQGSEA. The CDR3 sequence: CSARSSGGGGGETQYF. In DNA, the CDR3 is TGCAGCGCCCGGTCTAGCGGGGGAGGAGGTGGAGAGACCCAGTACTTC.

There are a few counts of this clone. The CDR3 nucleotides read TGTGCCACCAGCCTTAAGGACTGGTCGTACAATGAGCAGTTCTTC. Translated, it gives CATSLKDWSYNEQFF. The chain carries TRBV15 and TRBJ2-1; maybe TRBD2 (5 bases). The germline V gene encodes CDR1 LNHNV and CDR2 YYDKDF (reference sequence). The CDR3 is 15 amino acids. Between the trimmed V and J ends, which lost 5 bases and 4 bases, there was a span of 15 bases. Full variable domain (rest looked up from reference TRBV15 and TRBJ2-1): DAMVIQNPRYQVTQFGKPVTLSCSQTLNHNVMYWYQQKSSQAPKLLFHYYDKDFNNEADTPDNFQSRRPNTSFCFLDIRSPGLGDTAMYLCATSLKDWSYNEQFFGPGTRLTVL.

The genes are TRBV9 and TRBJ2-3, with D possibly matching TRBD2 (6 bases). This CDR3 contains 15 residues. V was clipped by 1 base and J by 0 bases, with 9 bases between them. Germline V gene sequence: CDR1 SGDLS, CDR2 YYNGEE. In DNA form, the CDR3 reads TGTGCCAGCAGCGTACGGACTATGAGCACAGATACGCAGTATTTT. It translates to CASSVRTMSTDTQYF.

The chain uses TRBV19 and TRBJ1-1; D unclear. The CDR3 is 14 amino acids. Per germline, CDR1 LNHDA and CDR2 SQIVND (reference sequence). The V gene lost 1 base and the J gene lost 4 bases, with 10 bases spanning the gap. CDR3 coding DNA: TGTGCCAGTAGTATAGGAGGGAGAGGCACTGAAGCTTTCTTT. It translates to CASSIGGRGTEAFF.

This chain uses TRBV7-2 with TRBJ1-6; 7 bases align to TRBD1. The CDR3 runs to 17 residues. Germline lookup yields CDR1 SGHTA and CDR2 FQGNSA. The junction had 5 bases not matched to a gene; V was cut back by 0 bases and J by 3 bases. The CDR3 region has the DNA TGTGCCAGCAGCTTAGCGGGACAGAACTTCTATAATTCACCCCTCCACTTT. Its protein is CASSLAGQNFYNSPLHF. Complete variable domain (other parts from reference TRBV7-2 and TRBJ1-6): GAGVSQSPSNKVTEKGKDVELRCDPISGHTALYWYRQSLGQGLEFLIYFQGNSAPDKSGLPSDRFSAERTGGSVSTLTIQRTQQEDSAVYLCASSLAGQNFYNSPLHFGNGTRLTVT.

The V and J genes are TRBV7-2 and TRBJ1-1, with 7 bases fitting TRBD1. CDR1 and CDR2 (germline): SGHTA, FQGNSA. This CDR3 comprises 13 residues. V shed 0 bases, J shed 13 bases, and the junction held 8 bases outside the gene matches. CDR3 nucleotides: TGTGCCAGCAGCTTAGCGACGACAGGGTTGGGTTTCTTT. As protein: CASSLATTGLGFF.

V usage is TRBV7-3 and J usage is TRBJ2-3; the match to TRBD2 covers 9 bases. With V trimmed by 5 bases and J by 4 bases, 13 bases remained unmatched. Germline V gene sequence: CDR1 SGHTA, CDR2 FQGTGA. The CDR3 has 17 amino acids. CDR3 nucleotide sequence: TGTGCCAGCAGCGCTTTTGGGAGCGGGGGGACCCCAGATACGCAGTATTTT. This codes for CASSAFGSGGTPDTQYF.

The chain carries TRBV2 and TRBJ1-2; TRBD1 might be the D (6 bases). The V gene's germline CDR1 is SNHLY and CDR2 FYNNEI. Trimming left V 8 bases short and J 6 bases short, with 13 bases between. This CDR3 has 12 amino acids. DNA for the CDR3: TGTGCCAGCCAGGGGTCAGGGGATGGCTACACCTTC. This codes for CASQGSGDGYTF.

The chain recombines TRBV2 with TRBJ1-1; no firm D call. In germline, CDR1 is SNHLY, CDR2 FYNNEI. The V end lost 8 bases, the J end lost 3 bases, and 16 bases lay between the germline ends. The CDR3 totals 14 residues. In DNA form, the CDR3 reads TGTGCCAGCCTAATGGAGTCAGAGCACACTGAAGCTTTCTTT. Translating gives CASLMESEHTEAFF.

This clone was counted a single time. This chain uses TRBV6-5 with TRBJ2-3; 14 positions agree with TRBD2. J was trimmed by 6 bases and V by 10 bases; bases with no gene match: 6. CDR3 length: 14 residues. Germline V gene lookup returns CDR1 MNHEY and CDR2 SVGAGI. The CDR3 sequence: CATPTSGGVDTQYF. CDR3 in DNA: TGTGCCACCCCGACTAGCGGGGGGGTTGATACGCAGTATTTT.